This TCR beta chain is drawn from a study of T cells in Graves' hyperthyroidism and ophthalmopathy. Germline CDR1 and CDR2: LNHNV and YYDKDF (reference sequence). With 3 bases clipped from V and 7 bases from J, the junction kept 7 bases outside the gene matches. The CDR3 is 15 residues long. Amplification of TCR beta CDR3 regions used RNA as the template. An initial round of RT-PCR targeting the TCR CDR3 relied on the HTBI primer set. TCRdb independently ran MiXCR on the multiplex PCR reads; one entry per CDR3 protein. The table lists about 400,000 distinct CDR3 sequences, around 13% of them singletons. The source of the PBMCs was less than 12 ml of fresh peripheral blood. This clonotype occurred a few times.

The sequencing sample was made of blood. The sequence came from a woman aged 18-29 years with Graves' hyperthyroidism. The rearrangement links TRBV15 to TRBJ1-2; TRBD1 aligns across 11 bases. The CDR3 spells CATSRGQGEISGYTF. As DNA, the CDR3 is TGTGCCACCAGCAGGGGACAGGGGGAAATAAGTGGCTACACCTTC.